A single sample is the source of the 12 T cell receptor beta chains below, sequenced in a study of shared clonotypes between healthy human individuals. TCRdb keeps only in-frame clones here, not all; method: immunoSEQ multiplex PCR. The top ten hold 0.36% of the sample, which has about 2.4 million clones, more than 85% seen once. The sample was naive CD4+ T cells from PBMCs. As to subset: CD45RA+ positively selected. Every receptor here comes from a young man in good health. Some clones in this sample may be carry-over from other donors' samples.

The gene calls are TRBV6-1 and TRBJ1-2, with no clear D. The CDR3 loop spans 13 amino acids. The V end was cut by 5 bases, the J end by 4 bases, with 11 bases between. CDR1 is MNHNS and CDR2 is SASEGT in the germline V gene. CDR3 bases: TGTGCCAGCAGTTATATAATCCCCTATGGCTACACCTTC. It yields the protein CASSYIIPYGYTF.

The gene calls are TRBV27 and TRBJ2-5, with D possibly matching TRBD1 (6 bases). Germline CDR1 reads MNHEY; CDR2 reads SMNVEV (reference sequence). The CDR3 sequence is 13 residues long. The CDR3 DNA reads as TGTGTCACACACGGACAGTTCCGCGAGACCCAGTACTTC. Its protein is CVTHGQFRETQYF.

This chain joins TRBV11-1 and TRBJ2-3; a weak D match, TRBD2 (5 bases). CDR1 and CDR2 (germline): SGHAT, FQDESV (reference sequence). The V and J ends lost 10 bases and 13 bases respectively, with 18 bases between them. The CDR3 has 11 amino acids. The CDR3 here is CATERAGRKYF. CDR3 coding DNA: TGTGCCACCGAGAGGGCAGGCCGAAAGTATTTT.

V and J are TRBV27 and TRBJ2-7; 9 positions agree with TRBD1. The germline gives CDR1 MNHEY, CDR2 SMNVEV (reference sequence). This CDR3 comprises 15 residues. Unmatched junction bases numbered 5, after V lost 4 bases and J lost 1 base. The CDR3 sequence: CASSSMGQGSYEQYF. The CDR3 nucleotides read TGTGCCAGCAGTTCAATGGGACAGGGATCCTACGAGCAGTACTTC.

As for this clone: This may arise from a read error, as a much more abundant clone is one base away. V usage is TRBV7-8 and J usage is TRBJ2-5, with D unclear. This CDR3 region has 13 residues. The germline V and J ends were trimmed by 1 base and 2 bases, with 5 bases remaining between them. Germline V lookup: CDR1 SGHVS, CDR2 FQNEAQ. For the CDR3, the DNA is TGTGCCAGCAGCTTAGACAGTCAAGAGACCCAGTACTTC. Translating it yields CASSLDSQETQYF.

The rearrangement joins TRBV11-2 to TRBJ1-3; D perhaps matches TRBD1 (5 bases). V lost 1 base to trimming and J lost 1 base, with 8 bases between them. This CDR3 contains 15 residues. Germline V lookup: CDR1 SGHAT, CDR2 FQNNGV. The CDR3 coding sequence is TGTGCCAGCAGCTTAGTCGGGACTTCTGGAAACACCATATATTTT. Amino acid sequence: CASSLVGTSGNTIYF.

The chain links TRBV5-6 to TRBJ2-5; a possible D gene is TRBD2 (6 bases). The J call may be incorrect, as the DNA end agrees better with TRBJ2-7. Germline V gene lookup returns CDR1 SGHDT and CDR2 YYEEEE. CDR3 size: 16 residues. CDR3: CASSSWGDQALYEQYF. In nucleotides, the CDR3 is TGTGCCAGCAGCTCGTGGGGGGACCAAGCCCTGTACGAGCAGTACTTC.

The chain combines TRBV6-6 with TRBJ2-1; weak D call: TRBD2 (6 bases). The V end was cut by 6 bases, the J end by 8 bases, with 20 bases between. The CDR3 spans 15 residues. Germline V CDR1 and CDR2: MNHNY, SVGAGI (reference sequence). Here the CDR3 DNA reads TGTGCCAGCAGGTCAGGACCGCGGAGGGCGGATGAGCAGTTCTTC. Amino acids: CASRSGPRRADEQFF.

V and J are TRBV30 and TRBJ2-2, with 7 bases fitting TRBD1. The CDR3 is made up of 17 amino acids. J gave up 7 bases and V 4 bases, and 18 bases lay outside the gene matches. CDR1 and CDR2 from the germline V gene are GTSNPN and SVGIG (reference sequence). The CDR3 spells CAWKTRLGTASGGELFF. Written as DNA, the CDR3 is TGTGCCTGGAAAACCCGCTTAGGGACAGCTTCAGGCGGGGAGCTGTTTTTT.

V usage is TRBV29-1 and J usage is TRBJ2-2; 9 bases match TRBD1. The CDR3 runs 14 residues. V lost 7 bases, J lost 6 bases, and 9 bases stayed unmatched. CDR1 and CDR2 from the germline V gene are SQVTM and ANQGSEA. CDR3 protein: CSGEGQGEAGELFF. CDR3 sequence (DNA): TGCAGCGGAGAGGGACAGGGCGAGGCCGGGGAGCTGTTTTTT.

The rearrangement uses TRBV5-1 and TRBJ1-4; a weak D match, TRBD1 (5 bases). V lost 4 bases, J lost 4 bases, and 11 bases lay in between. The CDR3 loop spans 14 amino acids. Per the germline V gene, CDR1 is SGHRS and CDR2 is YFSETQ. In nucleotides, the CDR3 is TGCGCCAGCAGCGGGGCGCAGGGTAATGAAAAACTGTTTTTT. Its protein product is CASSGAQGNEKLFF.

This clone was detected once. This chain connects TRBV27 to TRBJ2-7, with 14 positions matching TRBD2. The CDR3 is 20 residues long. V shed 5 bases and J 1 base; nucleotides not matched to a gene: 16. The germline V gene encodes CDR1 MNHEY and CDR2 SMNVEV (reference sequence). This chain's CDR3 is CASSVFGDGGTSGSSYEQYF. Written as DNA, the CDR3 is TGTGCCAGCAGTGTATTTGGCGATGGTGGGACTAGCGGGAGTTCCTACGAGCAGTACTTC.